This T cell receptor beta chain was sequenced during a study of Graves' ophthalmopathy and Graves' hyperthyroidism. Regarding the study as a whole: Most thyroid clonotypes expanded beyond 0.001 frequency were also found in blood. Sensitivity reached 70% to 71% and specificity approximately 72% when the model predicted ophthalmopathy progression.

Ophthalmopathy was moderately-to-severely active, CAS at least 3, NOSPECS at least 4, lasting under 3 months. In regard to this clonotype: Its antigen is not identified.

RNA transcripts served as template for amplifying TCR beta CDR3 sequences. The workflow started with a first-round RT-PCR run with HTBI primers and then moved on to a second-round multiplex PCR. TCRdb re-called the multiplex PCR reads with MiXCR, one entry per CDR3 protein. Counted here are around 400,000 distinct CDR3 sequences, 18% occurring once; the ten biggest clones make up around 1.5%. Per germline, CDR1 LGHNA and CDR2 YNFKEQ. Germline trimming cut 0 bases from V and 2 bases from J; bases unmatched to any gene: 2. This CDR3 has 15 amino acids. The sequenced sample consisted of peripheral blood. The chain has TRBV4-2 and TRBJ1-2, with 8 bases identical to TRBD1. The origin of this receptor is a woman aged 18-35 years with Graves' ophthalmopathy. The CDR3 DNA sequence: TGTGCCAGCAGCCAAGATGCAGGGGGCAACTATGGCTACACCTTC. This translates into CASSQDAGGNYGYTF.